These 23 T cell receptor beta chains were sequenced from one sample in a study of blood T cells in healthy people across ages. Through a sample-barcoded 5' primer and a J-beta primer mix, a second PCR was run for roughly 6 to 12 cycles. In TCRdb, the 5' RACE reads were re-called with MiXCR into one record per CDR3 protein. Here the sample spans 1.5 million or so distinct CDR3 sequences, roughly two fifths being singletons. Input material: blood. Receptors were obtained from a woman younger than 30 in good health.

The sample holds a few counts of this clonotype. This chain links TRBV7-2 with TRBJ2-5; 9 nucleotides line up with TRBD1. Trimming took 2 bases from V and 5 from J; bases not matched to a gene: 9. Germline loops: CDR1 SGHTA, CDR2 FQGNSA. CDR3 length equals 16 residues. The CDR3 loop reads CASSLFGTGRGETQYF. Written as DNA, the CDR3 is TGTGCCAGCAGCTTATTTGGGACAGGGAGGGGGGAGACCCAGTACTTC.

This chain connects TRBV6-1 to TRBJ2-7, with D uncertain. The CDR3 covers 12 residues. Germline CDR1 reads MNHNS; CDR2 reads SASEGT. V dropped 8 bases and J dropped 0 bases, with 8 bases sitting between them. CDR3 coding DNA: TGTGCCAGCGGGTGGATCTCCTACGAGCAGTACTTC. Translated, it gives CASGWISYEQYF.

This chain links TRBV7-2 with TRBJ2-7; D not certain. The CDR3 runs to 16 residues. Germline V lookup: CDR1 SGHTA, CDR2 FQGNSA. The V and J ends lost 4 bases and 2 bases respectively, with 18 bases between them. The DNA of the CDR3 is TGTGCCAGCAGCTACAATGCAGGCGACTCCGCCTACGAGCAGTACTTC. Amino acids: CASSYNAGDSAYEQYF.

V is TRBV5-5 and J is TRBJ2-1, with 7 positions matching TRBD2. The CDR3 is made up of 14 amino acids. The V segment lost 6 bases and the J segment 5 bases; nucleotides outside the gene matches: 8. Germline values: CDR1 SGHKS, CDR2 YYEKEE (reference sequence). In nucleotides, the CDR3 is TGTGCCAGCAACAAAGCGGGACTCAACAATGAGCAGTTCTTC. Translating gives CASNKAGLNNEQFF.

This chain uses TRBV5-1 with TRBJ2-7; 10 bases match TRBD2. Germline-derived CDR1 and CDR2 are SGHRS and YFSETQ. The trim removed 5 bases at V and 7 bases at J, leaving 9 bases unmatched. The CDR3 consists of 14 residues. The DNA for the CDR3 is TGCGCCAGCAGTCTAGCGGGGGTTTGGGATGAGCAGTACTTC. Translated: CASSLAGVWDEQYF. Variable domain in full (rest from reference TRBV5-1 and TRBJ2-7): KAGVTQTPRYLIKTRGQQVTLSCSPISGHRSVSWYQQTPGQGLQFLFEYFSETQRNKGNFPGRFSGRQFSNSRSEMNVSTLELGDSALYLCASSLAGVWDEQYFGPGTRLTVT.

In nucleotides, the CDR3 is TGCGCCAGCAGCAGAGGGGGGGGGACGAACACTGAAGCTTTCTTT. Residues: CASSRGGGTNTEAFF. The chain carries TRBV5-1 and TRBJ1-1; possibly TRBD1 for D (6 bases). Trimming stripped 4 bases from V and 1 base from J, with 14 bases between. This CDR3 has 15 residues. Germline lookup yields CDR1 SGHRS and CDR2 YFSETQ.

The chain uses TRBV7-2 and TRBJ2-3; 7 bases align to TRBD2. The germline CDR1 and CDR2 sequences are SGHTA and FQGNSA. This CDR3 spans 15 amino acids. The ends lost 3 bases at V and 5 bases at J; junction bases unmatched: 8. For the CDR3, the DNA is TGTGCCAGCAGCTTCGTCTCTAGCGGTGGAGATACGCAGTATTTT. Translation: CASSFVSSGGDTQYF.

For this clonotype: Possible read error: a much larger clone is one base away. The chain carries TRBV6-2 or TRBV6-3 and TRBJ2-5; no clear D. TRBJ2-7 explains the end of the DNA better; the J call may be wrong. The CDR3 has 12 residues. Per germline, CDR1 MNHEY and CDR2 SVGEGT. For the CDR3, the DNA is TGTGCCAGCAGCATAGACAACTACGAGCAGTACTTC. Translated: CASSIDNYEQYF.

This clonotype was seen a few times. V is TRBV6-1 and J is TRBJ2-3; D ambiguous. The germline CDR1 and CDR2 sequences are MNHNS and SASEGT. Trimming stripped 7 bases from V and 0 bases from J, with 17 bases between. This CDR3 is built from 16 residues. CDR3 protein: CASTIMLGTSTDTQYF. The CDR3 DNA reads TGTGCCAGCACAATTATGCTTGGTACTAGCACAGATACGCAGTATTTT.

The CDR3 protein is CASTENSYEQYF. CDR3 DNA sequence: TGTGCCAGCACTGAGAATTCCTACGAGCAGTACTTC. The chain is built from TRBV6-2 or TRBV6-3 and TRBJ2-7; no clear D. Looked up from germline, CDR1 is MNHEY and CDR2 is SVGEGT. CDR3 length: 12 residues. V was cut by 7 bases and J by 1 base, with 8 bases left in between.

Comment on this clonotype: A read error is possible here, since a much larger clone lies one base away. V usage is TRBV29-1 and J usage is TRBJ2-5; D is possibly TRBD1 (5 bases). Germline V gene lookup returns CDR1 SQVTM and CDR2 ANQGSEA. This CDR3 comprises 14 residues. In DNA, the CDR3 is TGCAGCGCTGAAGCAGGGCCGATCCTAGGGACCCAGTACTTC. This translates into CSAEAGPILGTQYF.

The chain carries TRBV27 and TRBJ2-1; 14 nucleotides line up with TRBD2. This CDR3 is built from 16 residues. Trimming removed 8 bases from V and 7 bases from J; junction bases left unmatched: 10. Germline CDR1 and CDR2: MNHEY and SMNVEV (reference sequence). CDR3 nucleotides: TGTGCCAGCTCCGACATGGGACTAGCGGGAGCGAATGAGCAGTTCTTC. It specifies CASSDMGLAGANEQFF.

The table lists this clonotype with a few counts. The CDR3 is CSARDQGLAGRADTQYF. CDR3 sequence (DNA): TGCAGTGCTAGAGATCAAGGACTAGCGGGTAGGGCAGATACGCAGTATTTT. V gene TRBV20-1 combines with J gene TRBJ2-3, with 11 bases identical to TRBD2. CDR3 length: 17 residues. Germline values: CDR1 DFQATT, CDR2 SNEGSKA (reference sequence). With V trimmed by 0 bases and J by 4 bases, 9 bases remained unmatched.

The genes are TRBV5-4 and TRBJ2-3; TRBD2 aligns across 13 bases. The length of the CDR3 is 17 residues. Per the germline V gene, CDR1 is SGHNT and CDR2 is YYREEE (reference sequence). V lost 2 bases to trimming and J lost 2 bases; unmatched junction nucleotides: 5. CDR3 sequence reads: CASSLPGTSGITDTQYF. The DNA of the CDR3 is TGTGCCAGCAGCTTACCCGGGACTAGCGGGATCACAGATACGCAGTATTTT.

Details on this clonotype: This sequence may be a read error, since a much larger clone differs from it by one base. The genes are TRBV7-2 and TRBJ2-3; unclear D gene. The germline gives CDR1 SGHTA, CDR2 FQGNSA. V was trimmed by 8 bases and J by 1 base, leaving 4 bases between them. This CDR3 has 11 amino acids. CDR3 nucleotides: TGTGCCAGCTGCCGCACAGATACGCAGTATTTT. This codes for CASCRTDTQYF.

This clonotype was seen only a few times. The V and J genes are TRBV4-1 and TRBJ2-3; 7 bases agree with TRBD2. With V trimmed by 4 bases and J by 5 bases, 9 bases remained unmatched. From germline, CDR1 is MGHRA and CDR2 YSYEKL. The CDR3 has 15 residues. The CDR3 DNA is TGCGCCAGCAGCCCTCCGGGGGGATTGCGAGATACGCAGTATTTT. The encoded protein is CASSPPGGLRDTQYF.

The gene calls are TRBV7-2 and TRBJ2-2, with D perhaps TRBD2 (6 bases). Deletions cut 5 bases from V and 3 bases from J, with 13 bases between. The CDR3 length is 15 residues. Germline assignment: CDR1 SGHTA and CDR2 FQGNSA. The CDR3 nucleotides read TGTGCCAGCAGCCGTCCGGGACTTTACACCGGGGAGCTGTTTTTT. Encoded protein: CASSRPGLYTGELFF. Full variable domain (rest looked up from reference TRBV7-2 and TRBJ2-2): GAGVSQSPSNKVTEKGKDVELRCDPISGHTALYWYRQSLGQGLEFLIYFQGNSAPDKSGLPSDRFSAERTGGSVSTLTIQRTQQEDSAVYLCASSRPGLYTGELFFGEGSRLTVL.

The chain joins TRBV28 to TRBJ2-3, with D perhaps being TRBD1 or TRBD2 (5 bases each). CDR1 is MDHEN, CDR2 SYDVKM, per germline. The CDR3 length is 13 residues. V lost 5 bases and J lost 10, with 16 bases in between. The CDR3 region is CASSVEWDRAQYF. The CDR3 bases are TGTGCCAGCAGTGTGGAATGGGACCGGGCGCAGTATTTT.

V and J are TRBV5-5 and TRBJ1-5, with D tentatively TRBD1 (5 bases). V lost 4 bases, J lost 0 bases, and 14 bases lay in between. The CDR3 consists of 16 residues. The germline V gene has CDR1 SGHKS and CDR2 YYEKEE (reference sequence). The CDR3 DNA is TGTGCCAGCAGCCCGGGACCTTCTTATAGCAATCAGCCCCAGCATTTT. Translation: CASSPGPSYSNQPQHF.

This clonotype has just a few counts. The chain is built from TRBV11-2 and TRBJ2-1; a possible D gene is TRBD1 (6 bases). With 5 bases removed from V and 8 bases from J, the gap between germline ends came to 10 bases. Germline values: CDR1 SGHAT, CDR2 FQNNGV. The CDR3 sequence is 12 residues long. CDR3 loop: CASSTYRDEQFF. Written as DNA, the CDR3 is TGTGCCAGCAGCACCTACAGGGATGAGCAGTTCTTC.

On this clonotype: Germline is not matched at one junction end, which may reflect a read error. The chain joins TRBV3-1 to TRBJ2-5; 9 bases fit TRBD1. In germline, CDR1 is LGHDT, CDR2 YNNKEL (reference sequence). This CDR3 is 14 amino acids long. The chain's CDR3 is CVSSLTGGRETQYF. Here the CDR3 DNA reads TGTGTCAGCAGCCTGACAGGGGGACGAGAGACCCAGTACTTC.

This clonotype has more than one count but fewer than ten. This rearrangement joins TRBV20-1 to TRBJ2-1; D unclear. Trimming took off 1 base at V and 0 bases at J, with 7 bases between the two ends. CDR3 length equals 14 residues. Germline assignment: CDR1 DFQATT and CDR2 SNEGSKA (reference sequence). The CDR3 DNA is TGCAGTGCTAGAGTAGAACACTCCTACAATGAGCAGTTCTTC. Translated, it gives CSARVEHSYNEQFF.

This chain joins TRBV11-2 and TRBJ2-3; unclear D gene. CDR3 size: 13 residues. In germline, CDR1 is SGHAT, CDR2 FQNNGV. V lost 7 bases and J 3 bases, leaving 11 bases between the germline ends. The CDR3 region is CASTPVRTDTQYF. CDR3 nucleotides: TGTGCCAGCACCCCCGTTCGGACAGATACGCAGTATTTT.